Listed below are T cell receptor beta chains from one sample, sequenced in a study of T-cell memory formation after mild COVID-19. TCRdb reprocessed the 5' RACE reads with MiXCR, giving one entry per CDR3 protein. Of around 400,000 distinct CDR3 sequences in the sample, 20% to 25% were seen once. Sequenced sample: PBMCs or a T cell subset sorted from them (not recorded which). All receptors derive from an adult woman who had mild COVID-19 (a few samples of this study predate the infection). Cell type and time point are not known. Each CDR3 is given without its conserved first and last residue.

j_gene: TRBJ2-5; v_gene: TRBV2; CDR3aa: ASRGGQGDQETQY
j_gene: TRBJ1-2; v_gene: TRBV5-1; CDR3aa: ASSLGTQSYGYT
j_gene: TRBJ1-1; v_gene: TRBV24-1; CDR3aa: ATSDPTGETEAF
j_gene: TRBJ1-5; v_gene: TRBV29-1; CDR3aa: SVGTPNQPQH
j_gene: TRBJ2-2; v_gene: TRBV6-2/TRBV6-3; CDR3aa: ASSKQAGAGELF
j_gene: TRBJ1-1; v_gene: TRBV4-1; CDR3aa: ASSPRPGGMNTEAF
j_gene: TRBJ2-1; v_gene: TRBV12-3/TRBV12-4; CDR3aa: ASSLALVTSGGGINEQF
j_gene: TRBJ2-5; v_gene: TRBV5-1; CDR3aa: ASSLGQGAQETQY
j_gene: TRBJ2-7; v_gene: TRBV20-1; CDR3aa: SAPAPGPYEQY
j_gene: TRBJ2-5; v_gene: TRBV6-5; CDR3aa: ASMPAVAGEWETQY
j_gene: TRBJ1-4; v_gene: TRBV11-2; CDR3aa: ASSTGRGGEKLF
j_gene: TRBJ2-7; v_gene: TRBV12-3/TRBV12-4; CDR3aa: ASSFVRGDEQY
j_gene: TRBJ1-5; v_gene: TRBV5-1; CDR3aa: ASSLGQGGSYSNQPQH
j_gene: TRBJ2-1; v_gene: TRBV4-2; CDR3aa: ASSQESGVFNNEQF
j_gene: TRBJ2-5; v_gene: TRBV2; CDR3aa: ASSEGWSGETQY
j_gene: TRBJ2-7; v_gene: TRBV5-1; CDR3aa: ASSLGSNYEQY
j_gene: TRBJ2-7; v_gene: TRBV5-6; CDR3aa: ASSTTVGESYEQY
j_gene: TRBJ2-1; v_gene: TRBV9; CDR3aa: ASMGPLGNEQS
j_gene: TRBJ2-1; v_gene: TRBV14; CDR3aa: ASSLPQTGAHEQF
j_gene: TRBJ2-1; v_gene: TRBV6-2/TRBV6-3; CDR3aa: ASSPPSSNEQF
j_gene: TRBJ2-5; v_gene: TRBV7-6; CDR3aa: ASSEDWGETQY
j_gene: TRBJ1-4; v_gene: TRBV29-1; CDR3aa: SVEGQGSEKLF
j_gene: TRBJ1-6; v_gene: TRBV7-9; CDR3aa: ASRGPGTGAILH
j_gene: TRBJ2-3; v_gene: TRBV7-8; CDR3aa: ASSSRTSGRRHTQY